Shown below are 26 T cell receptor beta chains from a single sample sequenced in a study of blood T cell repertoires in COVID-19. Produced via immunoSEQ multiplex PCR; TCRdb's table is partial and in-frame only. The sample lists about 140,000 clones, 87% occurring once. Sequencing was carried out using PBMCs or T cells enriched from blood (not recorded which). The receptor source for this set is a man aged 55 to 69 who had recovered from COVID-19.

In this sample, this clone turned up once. Here the CDR3 reads CASRATGYYEQYF. For the CDR3, the DNA is TGTGCCAGCAGGGCTACAGGGTACTACGAGCAGTACTTC. The chain joins TRBV6-5 to TRBJ2-7, with a tentative D call TRBD1 (6 bases). This CDR3 contains 13 residues. Germline-derived CDR1 and CDR2 are MNHEY and SVGAGI. The V end lost 6 bases, the J end lost 3 bases, and 12 bases lay between the germline ends.

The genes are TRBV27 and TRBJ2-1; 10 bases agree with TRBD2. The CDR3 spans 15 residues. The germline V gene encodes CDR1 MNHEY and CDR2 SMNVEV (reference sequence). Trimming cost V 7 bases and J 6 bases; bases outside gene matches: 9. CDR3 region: CASKTSGRAVNEQFF. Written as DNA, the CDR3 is TGTGCCAGCAAAACGAGCGGGAGGGCCGTCAATGAGCAGTTCTTC.

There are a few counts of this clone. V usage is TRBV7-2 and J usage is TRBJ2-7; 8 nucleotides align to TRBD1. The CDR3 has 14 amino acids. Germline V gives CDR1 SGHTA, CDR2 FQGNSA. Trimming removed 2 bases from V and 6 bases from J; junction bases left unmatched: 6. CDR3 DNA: TGTGCCAGCAGCTTATCGACAGGGGTCCCCGAGCAGTACTTC. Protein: CASSLSTGVPEQYF.

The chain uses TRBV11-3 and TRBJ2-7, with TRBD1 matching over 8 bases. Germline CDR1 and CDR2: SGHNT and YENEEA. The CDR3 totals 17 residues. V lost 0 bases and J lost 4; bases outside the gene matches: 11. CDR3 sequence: CASSLEFPGGFIYEQYF. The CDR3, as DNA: TGTGCCAGCAGCTTAGAGTTCCCAGGGGGCTTCATTTACGAGCAGTACTTC.

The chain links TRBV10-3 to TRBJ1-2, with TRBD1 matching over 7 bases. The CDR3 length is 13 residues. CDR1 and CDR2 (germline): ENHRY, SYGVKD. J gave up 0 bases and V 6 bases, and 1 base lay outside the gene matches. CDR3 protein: CAISGTANYGYTF. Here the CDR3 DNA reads TGTGCCATCAGCGGGACAGCTAACTATGGCTACACCTTC.

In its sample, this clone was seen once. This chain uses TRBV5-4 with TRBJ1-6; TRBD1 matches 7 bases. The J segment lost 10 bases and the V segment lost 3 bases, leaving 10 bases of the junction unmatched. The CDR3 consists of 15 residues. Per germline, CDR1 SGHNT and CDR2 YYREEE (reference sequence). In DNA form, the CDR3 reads TGTGCCAGCAGCTCTCAACAGGGGATCGGGTCACCCCTCCACTTT. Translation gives CASSSQQGIGSPLHF.

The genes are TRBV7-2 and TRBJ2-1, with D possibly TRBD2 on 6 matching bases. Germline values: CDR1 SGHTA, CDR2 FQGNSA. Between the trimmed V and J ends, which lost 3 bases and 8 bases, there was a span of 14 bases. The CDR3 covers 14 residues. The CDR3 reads CASSFGPQRDEQFF. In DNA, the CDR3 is TGTGCCAGCAGCTTTGGGCCGCAGCGGGATGAGCAGTTCTTC.

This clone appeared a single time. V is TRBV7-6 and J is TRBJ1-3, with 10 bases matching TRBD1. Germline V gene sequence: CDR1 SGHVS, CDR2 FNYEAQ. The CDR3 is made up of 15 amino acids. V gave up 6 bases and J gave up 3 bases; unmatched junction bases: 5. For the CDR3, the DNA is TGTGCCAGCAGTAGGGGACAGGGGTTTGGAAACACCATATATTTT. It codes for CASSRGQGFGNTIYF.

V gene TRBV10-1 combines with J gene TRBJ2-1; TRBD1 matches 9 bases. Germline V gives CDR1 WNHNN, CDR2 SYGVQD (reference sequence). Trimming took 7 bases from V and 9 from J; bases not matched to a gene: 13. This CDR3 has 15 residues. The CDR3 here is CASNSELQGAGEQFF. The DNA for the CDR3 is TGCGCCAGCAACTCAGAATTACAGGGGGCTGGTGAGCAGTTCTTC.

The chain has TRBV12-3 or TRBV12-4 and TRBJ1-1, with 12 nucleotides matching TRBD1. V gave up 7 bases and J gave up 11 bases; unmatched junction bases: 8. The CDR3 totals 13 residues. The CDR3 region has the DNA TGTGCCAGCACGAGGGGACAGGGGGCAATTGCTTTCTTT. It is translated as CASTRGQGAIAFF.

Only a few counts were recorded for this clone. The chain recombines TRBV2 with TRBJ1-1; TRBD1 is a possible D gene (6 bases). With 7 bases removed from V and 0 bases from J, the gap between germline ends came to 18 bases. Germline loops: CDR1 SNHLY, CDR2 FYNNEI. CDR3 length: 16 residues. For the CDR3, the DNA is TGTGCCAGCACCGAGGACAGCTGGGTTATGAACACTGAAGCTTTCTTT. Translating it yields CASTEDSWVMNTEAFF.

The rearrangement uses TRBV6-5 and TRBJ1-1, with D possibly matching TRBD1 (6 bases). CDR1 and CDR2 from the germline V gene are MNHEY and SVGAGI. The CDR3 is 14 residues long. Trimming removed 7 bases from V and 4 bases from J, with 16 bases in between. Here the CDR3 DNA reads TGTGCCAGCACCTTAGGGCAGGGGCGCACTGAAGCTTTCTTT. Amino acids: CASTLGQGRTEAFF.

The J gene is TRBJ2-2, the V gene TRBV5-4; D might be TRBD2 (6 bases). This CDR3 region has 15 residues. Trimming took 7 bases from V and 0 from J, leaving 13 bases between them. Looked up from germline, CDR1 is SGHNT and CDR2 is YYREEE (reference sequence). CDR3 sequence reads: CASGGANTNTGELFF. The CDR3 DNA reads TGTGCCAGCGGCGGGGCGAATACGAACACCGGGGAGCTGTTTTTT.

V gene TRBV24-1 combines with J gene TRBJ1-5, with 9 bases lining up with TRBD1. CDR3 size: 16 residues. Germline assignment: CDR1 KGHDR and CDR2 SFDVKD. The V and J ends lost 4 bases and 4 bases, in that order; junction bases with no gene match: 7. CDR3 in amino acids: CATSESGTGPNQPQHF. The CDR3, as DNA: TGTGCCACCAGTGAATCCGGGACAGGGCCGAATCAGCCCCAGCATTTT.

CDR3 nucleotides: TGTGCCAGCATTTGGGCCCAGGGTGAAGCTTTCTTT. It codes for CASIWAQGEAFF. J is TRBJ1-1 and V is TRBV28; maybe TRBD1 (5 bases). The CDR3 consists of 12 residues. V was trimmed by 7 bases and J by 7 bases, leaving 13 bases between them. CDR1 and CDR2 from the germline V gene are MDHEN and SYDVKM.

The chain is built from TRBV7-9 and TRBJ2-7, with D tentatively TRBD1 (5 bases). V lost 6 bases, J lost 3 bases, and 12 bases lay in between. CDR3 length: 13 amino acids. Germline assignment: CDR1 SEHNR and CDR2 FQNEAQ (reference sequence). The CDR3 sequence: CASSSDSIYEQYF. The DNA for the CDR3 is TGTGCCAGCAGTTCCGACAGCATCTACGAGCAGTACTTC.

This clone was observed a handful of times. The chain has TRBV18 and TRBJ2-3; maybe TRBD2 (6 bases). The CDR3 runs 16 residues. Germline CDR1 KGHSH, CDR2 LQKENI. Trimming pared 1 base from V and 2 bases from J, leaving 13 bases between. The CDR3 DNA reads TGTGCCAGCTCACCACGTTTAGCGGAGGCCACAGATACGCAGTATTTT. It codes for CASSPRLAEATDTQYF.

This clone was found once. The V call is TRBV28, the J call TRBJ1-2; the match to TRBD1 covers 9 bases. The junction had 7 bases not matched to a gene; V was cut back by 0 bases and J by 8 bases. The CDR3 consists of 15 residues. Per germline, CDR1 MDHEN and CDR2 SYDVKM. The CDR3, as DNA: TGTGCCAGCAGTTTATGGGCGGGACAGGGACCCGGCTACACCTTC. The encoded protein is CASSLWAGQGPGYTF.

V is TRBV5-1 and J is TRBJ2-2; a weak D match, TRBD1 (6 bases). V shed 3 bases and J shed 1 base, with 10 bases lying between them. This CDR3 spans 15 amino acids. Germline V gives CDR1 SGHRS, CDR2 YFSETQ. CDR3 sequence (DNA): TGCGCCAGCAGCTGGGGGCTACAGAACACCGGGGAGCTGTTTTTT. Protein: CASSWGLQNTGELFF.

The chain's CDR3 is CATSTGGSGANVLTF. CDR3 sequence (DNA): TGTGCCACCAGCACAGGGGGCAGTGGGGCCAACGTCCTGACTTTC. The chain employs TRBV15 and TRBJ2-6; 8 nucleotides agree with TRBD1. After removal of 4 bases from V and 3 bases from J, the junction contained 2 bases not matched to a gene. The CDR3 has 15 amino acids. In germline, CDR1 is LNHNV, CDR2 YYDKDF (reference sequence).

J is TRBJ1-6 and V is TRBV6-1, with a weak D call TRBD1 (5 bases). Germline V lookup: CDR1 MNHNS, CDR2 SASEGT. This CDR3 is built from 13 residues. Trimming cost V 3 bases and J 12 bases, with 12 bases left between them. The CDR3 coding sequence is TGTGCCAGCAGTGAGTTTGGGGGGTTACCCCTCCACTTT. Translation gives CASSEFGGLPLHF.

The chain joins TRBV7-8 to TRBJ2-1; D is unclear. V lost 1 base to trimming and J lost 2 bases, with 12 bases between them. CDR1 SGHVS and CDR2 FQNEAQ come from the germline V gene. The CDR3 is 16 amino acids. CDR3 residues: CASSLGRDWPYNEQFF. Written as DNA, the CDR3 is TGTGCCAGCAGCTTAGGAAGAGACTGGCCCTACAATGAGCAGTTCTTC.

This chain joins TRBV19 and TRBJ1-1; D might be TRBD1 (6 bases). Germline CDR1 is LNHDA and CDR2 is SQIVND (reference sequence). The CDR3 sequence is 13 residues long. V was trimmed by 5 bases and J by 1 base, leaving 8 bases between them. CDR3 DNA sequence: TGTGCCAGTAGTGGGACACAGAACACTGAAGCTTTCTTT. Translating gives CASSGTQNTEAFF.

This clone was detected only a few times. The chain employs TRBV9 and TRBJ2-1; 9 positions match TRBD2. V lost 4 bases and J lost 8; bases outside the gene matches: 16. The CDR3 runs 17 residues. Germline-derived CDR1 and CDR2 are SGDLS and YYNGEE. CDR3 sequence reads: CASSLPAGSGSMYEQFF. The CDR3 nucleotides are TGTGCCAGCAGCCTACCAGCGGGTAGCGGGAGTATGTATGAGCAGTTCTTC.

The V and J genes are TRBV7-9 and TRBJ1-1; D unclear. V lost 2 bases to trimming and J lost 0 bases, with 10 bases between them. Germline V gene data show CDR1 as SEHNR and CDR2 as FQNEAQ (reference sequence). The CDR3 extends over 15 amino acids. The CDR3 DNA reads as TGTGCCAGCAGCTTATCCGGGGAGATGAACACTGAAGCTTTCTTT. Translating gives CASSLSGEMNTEAFF.

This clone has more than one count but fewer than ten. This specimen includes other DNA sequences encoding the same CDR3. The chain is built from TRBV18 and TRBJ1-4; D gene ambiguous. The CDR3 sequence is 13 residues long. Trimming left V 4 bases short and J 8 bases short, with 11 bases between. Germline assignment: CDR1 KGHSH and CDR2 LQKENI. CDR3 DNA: TGTGCCAGCTCACGAGGTCGAGGGGAAAAACTGTTTTTT. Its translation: CASSRGRGEKLFF.